The source of this T cell receptor beta chain is a study of CD8+CD57+ T cells in acquired aplastic anemia. Genomic DNA provided the template from which TCR beta VDJ and CDR3 profiles were obtained. TCRdb used MiXCR to reprocess the reads, holding one entry per CDR3 protein. In the table there are 200,000 or so distinct CDR3 sequences, over 55% of which are singletons. All patients picked for sequencing had shown, by flow cytometry, an expansion of CD8+CD57+ cells. Severe acquired aplastic anemia was present in every patient. At least ten counts were recorded for this clonotype. The CDR3 has 12 residues. Germline V lookup: CDR1 DFQATT, CDR2 SNEGSKA (reference sequence). V gave up 1 base and J gave up 3 bases, with 4 bases separating them.

This receptor was identified in a human donor with aplastic anemia. Material: sorted CD4+, CD8+, or CD8+CD57+ T cells (not recorded which) from PBMCs. The chain uses TRBV20-1 and TRBJ2-1; D remains ambiguous. The CDR3 protein is CSARGYYNEQFF. In DNA form, the CDR3 reads TGCAGTGCTAGAGGCTACTACAATGAGCAGTTCTTC.